The 13 T cell receptor beta chains below all came from one sample that was sequenced in a study of T cell repertoires in cytomegalovirus infection. TCRdb analysed the reads with MiXCR anew, one entry per CDR3 protein. The sample holds hundreds of thousands of distinct CDR3 sequences, around 24% seen once. Sequencing was carried out using CD8+ T cells from PBMCs. Receptor source: a human donor in good health (CMV status not recorded). Some clones in this sample may be carry-over from other donors' samples.

The chain couples TRBV28 to TRBJ1-4; possibly TRBD1 for D (6 bases). The CDR3 is 17 residues long. V lost 3 bases and J 8 bases, leaving 22 bases between the germline ends. CDR1 is MDHEN and CDR2 is SYDVKM in the germline V gene. This CDR3 is CASSFVGWGRGEEKLFF. In DNA form, the CDR3 reads TGTGCCAGCAGTTTTGTCGGTTGGGGCAGGGGTGAGGAAAAACTGTTTTTT. The full variable domain, in which reference TRBV28 and TRBJ1-4 provide the parts outside the CDR3, is DVKVTQSSRYLVKRTGEKVFLECVQDMDHENMFWYRQDPGLGLRLIYFSYDVKMKEKGDIPEGYSVSREKKERFSLILESASTNQTSMYLCASSFVGWGRGEEKLFFGSGTQLSVL.

This clonotype was counted between two and nine times. The chain recombines TRBV29-1 with TRBJ1-1, with D maybe TRBD1 (5 bases). Germline CDR1 SQVTM, CDR2 ANQGSEA. The CDR3 is made up of 11 amino acids. The V gene lost 8 bases and the J gene lost 4 bases, with 11 bases spanning the gap. CDR3 bases: TGCAGCACCGGGGCGGCCACTGAAGCTTTCTTT. Residues: CSTGAATEAFF.

In its sample, this clonotype was seen many times. This rearrangement joins TRBV19 to TRBJ2-1; 9 bases agree with TRBD2. CDR1 and CDR2 (germline): LNHDA, SQIVND (reference sequence). With 0 bases clipped from V and 5 bases from J, the junction kept 5 bases outside the gene matches. This CDR3 has 16 residues. This CDR3 reads CASSIEAQRGDNEQFF. CDR3 coding DNA: TGTGCCAGTAGTATAGAGGCCCAGCGGGGGGACAATGAGCAGTTCTTC.

The rearrangement links TRBV20-1 to TRBJ2-7; D could derive from TRBD1 or TRBD2 (5 bases each). Germline V gives CDR1 DFQATT, CDR2 SNEGSKA (reference sequence). Trimming cost V 4 bases and J 2 bases, with 12 bases left between them. The CDR3 is made up of 13 amino acids. The CDR3 coding sequence is TGCAGTGCTAACCGGGACGACACCTACGAGCAGTACTTC. Residues: CSANRDDTYEQYF.

The CDR3 nucleotides read TGTGCCAGCAGCCAAGGCCCTACTAGCGTCGGCAACCAAGAGACCCAGTACTTC. This sequence encodes CASSQGPTSVGNQETQYF. This chain joins TRBV14 and TRBJ2-5, with 7 bases aligning to TRBD2. The CDR3 runs to 18 residues. The ends lost 1 base at V and 0 bases at J; junction bases unmatched: 11. CDR1 and CDR2 from the germline V gene are SGHDN and FVKESK. Drawing the rest from reference TRBV14 and TRBJ2-5, the complete variable domain is EAGVTQFPSHSVIEKGQTVTLRCDPISGHDNLYWYRRVMGKEIKFLLHFVKESKQDESGMPNNRFLAERTGGTYSTLKVQPAELEDSGVYFCASSQGPTSVGNQETQYFGPGTRLLVL.

Ten or more counts support this clonotype. The V call is TRBV7-9, the J call TRBJ2-3; 8 bases map to TRBD1. Unmatched junction bases numbered 12, after V lost 3 bases and J lost 1 base. Germline V lookup: CDR1 SEHNR, CDR2 FQNEAQ (reference sequence). This CDR3 has 18 residues. Here the CDR3 reads CASSFRGTGTTGTDTQYF. In nucleotides, the CDR3 is TGTGCCAGCAGCTTTCGGGGGACAGGAACGACGGGCACAGATACGCAGTATTTT.

The table lists this clonotype with a few counts. The V call is TRBV10-3, the J call TRBJ2-7, with TRBD1 matching over 7 bases. The V segment lost 7 bases and the J segment 9 bases; nucleotides outside the gene matches: 15. The CDR3 sequence is 14 residues long. The V gene's germline CDR1 is ENHRY and CDR2 SYGVKD. CDR3 residues: CAIKTRDRKKWQYV. The CDR3 DNA follows: TGTGCCATCAAAACCCGGGACAGAAAGAAGTGGCAGTACGTC.

This chain connects TRBV6-2 or TRBV6-3 to TRBJ2-1; TRBD2 might be the D (5 bases). The germline CDR1 and CDR2 sequences are MNHEY and SVGEGT. The CDR3 length is 12 residues. The V and J ends lost 6 bases and 5 bases respectively, with 8 bases between them. CDR3 DNA sequence: TGTGCCAGCAGGGACTTACACAATGAGCAGTTCTTC. Amino acids: CASRDLHNEQFF.

This clonotype occurred a few times. The chain is built from TRBV4-3 and TRBJ2-1, with 7 bases identical to TRBD1. The germline gives CDR1 LGHNA, CDR2 YSLEER. V was clipped by 0 bases and J by 5 bases; unmatched bases: 7. The CDR3 totals 16 residues. CDR3 sequence reads: CASSQELWDSDNEQFF. In DNA, the CDR3 is TGCGCCAGCAGCCAAGAGCTTTGGGACAGCGACAATGAGCAGTTCTTC.

The rearrangement uses TRBV4-1 and TRBJ1-1; possible D gene TRBD1, 6 bases. This CDR3 has 15 residues. Between the trimmed V and J ends, which lost 2 bases and 5 bases, there was a span of 15 bases. Germline CDR1 is MGHRA and CDR2 is YSYEKL. The CDR3: CASSQPSQGRTEAFF. DNA for the CDR3: TGCGCCAGCAGCCAACCATCACAGGGTCGGACTGAAGCTTTCTTT.

This clonotype appeared many times. The rearrangement links TRBV14 to TRBJ1-4; D remains unclear. The CDR3 is 14 amino acids. The germline gives CDR1 SGHDN, CDR2 FVKESK. V was shortened by 5 bases and J by 8 bases, with 15 bases between the two germline ends. In DNA form, the CDR3 reads TGTGCCAGCAGCGTGCGGGGTGCGGGGGAAAAACTGTTTTTT. Protein: CASSVRGAGEKLFF. The full variable domain, with the rest looked up from reference TRBV14 and TRBJ1-4, is EAGVTQFPSHSVIEKGQTVTLRCDPISGHDNLYWYRRVMGKEIKFLLHFVKESKQDESGMPNNRFLAERTGGTYSTLKVQPAELEDSGVYFCASSVRGAGEKLFFGSGTQLSVL.

This clonotype was found many times. V is TRBV12-3 or TRBV12-4 and J is TRBJ2-7, with D uncertain. Trimming cost V 6 bases and J 1 base, with 7 bases left between them. This CDR3 comprises 12 residues. The CDR3 loop is CASSLQSYEQYF. The CDR3 DNA is TGTGCCAGCAGCTTACAGTCCTACGAGCAGTACTTC.

The chain recombines TRBV7-9 with TRBJ1-1; 11 bases map to TRBD1. CDR1 SEHNR and CDR2 FQNEAQ come from the germline V gene (reference sequence). The CDR3 totals 15 residues. J lost 5 bases, V lost 3 bases, and 5 bases had no gene match. CDR3 residues: CASSLSGQGVTEAFF. In DNA, the CDR3 is TGTGCCAGCAGCTTGTCGGGACAGGGGGTAACTGAAGCTTTCTTT.